These 18 T cell receptor beta chains were all obtained from the same sample, sequenced in a study of early T cells in non-severe SARS-CoV-2 infection. TCRdb ran MiXCR on the 5' RACE reads and lists one entry per CDR3 protein. The profile shows about 61,000 distinct CDR3 sequences, 10% to 13% of them singletons. The sequenced sample was whole blood. The source is an adult who was a healthcare worker with PCR-confirmed SARS-CoV-2 infection or an uninfected control (not recorded which).

This clonotype appeared a few times. CDR3 protein: CASSLSQETQYF. The CDR3 DNA is TGTGCCAGCAGCTTATCACAAGAGACCCAGTACTTC. The rearrangement joins TRBV5-4 to TRBJ2-5; the D is unclear. The V and J ends lost 2 bases and 2 bases respectively, with 4 bases between them. Germline CDR1 and CDR2: SGHNT and YYREEE (reference sequence). The CDR3 has 12 residues.

Only a few counts were recorded for this clonotype. V is TRBV2 and J is TRBJ2-1, with 9 bases lining up with TRBD1. Germline trimming cut 7 bases from V and 8 bases from J; bases unmatched to any gene: 6. Germline CDR1 and CDR2: SNHLY and FYNNEI. CDR3 size: 13 residues. The CDR3 sequence: CASTLDRGDEQFF. The CDR3 DNA sequence: TGTGCCAGCACCCTTGACAGGGGGGATGAGCAGTTCTTC.

This clonotype was observed at least ten times. V and J are TRBV20-1 and TRBJ2-4, with D perhaps assigned TRBD1 or TRBD2 (5 bases each). Trimming stripped 6 bases from V and 0 bases from J, with 12 bases between. There are 14 residues in the CDR3. CDR1 and CDR2 from the germline V gene are DFQATT and SNEGSKA (reference sequence). The CDR3: CSAAIGTAKNIQYF. CDR3 coding DNA: TGCAGTGCCGCGATCGGGACAGCCAAAAACATTCAGTACTTC.

This clonotype appeared many times. This chain joins TRBV20-1 and TRBJ2-1; D is unclear. V was trimmed by 2 bases and J by 8 bases, leaving 10 bases between them. Germline V CDR1 and CDR2: DFQATT, SNEGSKA (reference sequence). The CDR3 loop spans 12 amino acids. The CDR3 reads CSARFIAHEQFF. CDR3 nucleotides: TGCAGTGCTAGATTCATCGCCCATGAGCAGTTCTTC.

This clonotype turned up a few times. The rearrangement uses TRBV29-1 and TRBJ2-5; the D is unclear. CDR1 SQVTM and CDR2 ANQGSEA come from the germline V gene. V dropped 6 bases and J dropped 1 base, with 9 bases sitting between them. The CDR3 is 12 residues long. Here the CDR3 DNA reads TGCAGCGTGCAGTCACCCCAAGAGACCCAGTACTTC. It specifies CSVQSPQETQYF.

The chain links TRBV4-2 to TRBJ2-3; TRBD1 aligns across 7 bases. The CDR3 has 17 amino acids. Losses at the gene ends were 4 bases for V and 0 bases for J; bases not matched to a gene: 10. Germline assignment: CDR1 LGHNA and CDR2 YNFKEQ. In DNA, the CDR3 is TGTGCCAGCAGCCGGTCAGGGGGTGTTACTAGCACAGATACGCAGTATTTT. Its translation is CASSRSGGVTSTDTQYF.

At least ten counts were recorded for this clonotype. The chain employs TRBV27 and TRBJ2-7; no firm D call. In germline, CDR1 is MNHEY, CDR2 SMNVEV (reference sequence). Trimming left V 5 bases short and J 3 bases short, with 20 bases between. CDR3 size: 16 residues. The CDR3 spells CASSTMTDPVGYEQYF. The CDR3 coding sequence is TGTGCCAGCAGTACCATGACCGACCCCGTGGGCTACGAGCAGTACTTC.

The table lists this clonotype with a few counts. This chain uses TRBV6-5 with TRBJ1-2; possible D gene TRBD1, 5 bases. Trimming took 0 bases from V and 4 from J, leaving 12 bases between them. The CDR3 runs 15 residues. Germline assignment: CDR1 MNHEY and CDR2 SVGAGI. The CDR3 here is CASSYSGRGPYGYTF. CDR3 in DNA: TGTGCCAGCAGTTACTCGGGGAGGGGTCCCTATGGCTACACCTTC.

This clonotype appeared a few times. This chain links TRBV7-6 with TRBJ2-5; the D is unclear. Germline V gives CDR1 SGHVS, CDR2 FNYEAQ. The CDR3 is 10 amino acids. The V and J ends lost 4 bases and 5 bases respectively, with 2 bases between them. CDR3 amino acids: CASSSETQYF. The CDR3 nucleotides read TGTGCCAGCAGCTCGGAGACCCAGTACTTC.

This clonotype was recorded a few times. The chain uses TRBV20-1 and TRBJ1-3; 7 bases map to TRBD1. Germline CDR1 and CDR2: DFQATT and SNEGSKA (reference sequence). The J segment lost 6 bases and the V segment lost 6 bases, leaving 11 bases of the junction unmatched. This CDR3 contains 14 residues. CDR3 sequence (DNA): TGCAGTGCGAGGGGGGGGACAGCTGAAAACACCATATATTTT. Encoded protein: CSARGGTAENTIYF.

This clonotype was observed a few times. The chain joins TRBV28 to TRBJ1-1, with D hard to call. CDR1 is MDHEN, CDR2 SYDVKM, per germline. The V and J ends lost 4 bases and 0 bases respectively, with 9 bases between them. CDR3 length equals 14 residues. The CDR3, as DNA: TGTGCCAGCAGTTCGGGAGCTCTGAACACTGAAGCTTTCTTT. This codes for CASSSGALNTEAFF.

This clonotype was seen at least ten times. This chain connects TRBV18 to TRBJ1-6; maybe TRBD1 (5 bases). V was pared by 2 bases and J by 8 bases, with 7 bases between. The CDR3 runs 13 residues. Per the germline V gene, CDR1 is KGHSH and CDR2 is LQKENI. The DNA of the CDR3 is TGTGCCAGCTCACCATCGGGGGATTCACCCCTCCACTTT. Translating it yields CASSPSGDSPLHF.

This clonotype was observed a handful of times. CDR3 coding DNA: TGTGCCAGCAGCAAAGTTTGGACAGTCTACGAGCAGTACTTC. It is translated as CASSKVWTVYEQYF. The rearrangement links TRBV21-1 to TRBJ2-7; the table's D call of TRBD1 was not tested on the DNA. TRBV21-1 is reported as a pseudogene. The CDR3 covers 14 residues.

This clonotype was detected a few times. This chain joins TRBV9 and TRBJ2-5, with a weak D call TRBD2 (6 bases). The germline V and J ends were trimmed by 0 bases and 1 base, with 13 bases remaining between them. The germline V gene has CDR1 SGDLS and CDR2 YYNGEE. The CDR3 extends over 16 amino acids. The chain's CDR3 is CASSVGAGRPQETQYF. As DNA, the CDR3 is TGTGCCAGCAGCGTAGGAGCGGGCCGCCCCCAAGAGACCCAGTACTTC.

Only a few counts were recorded for this clonotype. The V gene is TRBV16, the J gene TRBJ1-1; no clear D gene. The CDR3 covers 14 residues. CDR1 is KGHSY and CDR2 is FQNENV in the germline V gene. V was trimmed by 6 bases and J by 2 bases, leaving 13 bases between them. CDR3: CASSQLPGNTEAFF. As DNA, the CDR3 is TGTGCCAGCAGTCAGTTACCAGGTAACACTGAAGCTTTCTTT.

This clonotype came up a few times. This chain uses TRBV9 with TRBJ2-7; D perhaps matches TRBD1 (5 bases). The CDR3 totals 14 residues. Germline V gene sequence: CDR1 SGDLS, CDR2 YYNGEE. The germline V and J ends were trimmed by 0 bases and 1 base, with 8 bases remaining between them. The chain's CDR3 is CASSVEDSSYEQYF. CDR3 DNA sequence: TGTGCCAGCAGCGTAGAAGACAGTTCCTACGAGCAGTACTTC. Filled out from reference TRBV9 and TRBJ2-7, the complete variable domain reads DSGVTQTPKHLITATGQRVTLRCSPRSGDLSVYWYQQSLDQGLQFLIQYYNGEERAKGNILERFSAQQFPDLHSELNLSSLELGDSALYFCASSVEDSSYEQYFGPGTRLTVT.

This chain joins TRBV9 and TRBJ1-3; D is undetermined. The germline V gene encodes CDR1 SGDLS and CDR2 YYNGEE. The CDR3 contains 15 residues. The germline V and J ends were trimmed by 0 bases and 0 bases, with 7 bases remaining between them. CDR3: CASSVEWSSGNTIYF. In DNA form, the CDR3 reads TGTGCCAGCAGCGTAGAATGGTCCTCTGGAAACACCATATATTTT.

This chain uses TRBV11-2 with TRBJ2-5; 8 bases align to TRBD1. CDR3 length: 15 amino acids. Germline lookup yields CDR1 SGHAT and CDR2 FQNNGV. V shed 0 bases, J shed 5 bases, and the junction held 5 bases outside the gene matches. The CDR3 here is CASSLDGDRIETQYF. CDR3 nucleotides: TGTGCCAGCAGCTTAGATGGGGACAGGATCGAGACCCAGTACTTC. The complete variable domain, with remaining parts taken from reference TRBV11-2 and TRBJ2-5, reads EAGVAQSPRYKIIEKRQSVAFWCNPISGHATLYWYQQILGQGPKLLIQFQNNGVVDDSQLPKDRFSAERLKGVDSTLKIQPAKLEDSAVYLCASSLDGDRIETQYFGPGTRLLVL.